The clone carrying this TCR beta chain was observed a few times. Its antigen is not identified. With a J-beta primer mix and a sample-barcoded 5' primer, a second PCR ran about 7 to 12 cycles. TCRdb ran MiXCR on the 5' RACE reads and lists one entry per CDR3 protein. Of about 510,000 distinct CDR3 sequences listed, around a quarter are singletons. This entry belongs to a study of blood T cells in healthy people across ages. Study outcomes and limitations: With unsorted PBMCs, a conclusive comparison of naive versus antigen-experienced cells was not possible.

This same sample was also taken into another study, of T cells of mothers and their children.

The sequence derives from a boy aged 2 to 9 in good health. The sample consisted of blood.

CDR3 sequence reads: CSARWGPGEETQYF. CDR3 in DNA: TGCAGTGCTAGATGGGGCCCTGGGGAAGAGACCCAGTACTTC. The chain recombines TRBV20-1 with TRBJ2-5; perhaps TRBD1 as D (5 bases). There are 14 residues in the CDR3. V was clipped by 2 bases and J by 3 bases, with 13 bases between them. Germline V gives CDR1 DFQATT, CDR2 SNEGSKA (reference sequence).